These 16 T cell receptor beta chains were all obtained from the same sample, sequenced in a study of Graves' ophthalmopathy and Graves' hyperthyroidism. RNA transcripts were the template, and TCR beta CDR3 regions were amplified from them. First-round RT-PCR with HTBI primers preceded a second-round multiplex PCR. MiXCR was run by TCRdb on the multiplex PCR reads, yielding one entry per CDR3 protein. The profile shows hundreds of thousands of distinct CDR3 sequences, around 20% of them singletons. Sequences were obtained from peripheral blood. The receptors stem from a woman aged 18-29 years with stable Graves' hyperthyroidism.

The chain is built from TRBV29-1 and TRBJ1-1; D is ambiguous. V was clipped by 2 bases and J by 1 base, with 14 bases between them. Germline CDR1 is SQVTM and CDR2 is ANQGSEA. This CDR3 contains 15 residues. Here the CDR3 DNA reads TGCAGCGTTGAAAAATGGCCGGATTCGAACACTGAAGCTTTCTTT. Translation: CSVEKWPDSNTEAFF.

The rearrangement uses TRBV12-3 or TRBV12-4 and TRBJ2-5; 7 bases are shared with TRBD1. J lost 1 base, V lost 3 bases, and 5 bases had no gene match. This CDR3 region has 15 residues. The CDR3 DNA reads as TGTGCCAGCAGTTTGGGCCGGGACAGCCAAGAGACCCAGTACTTC. This encodes CASSLGRDSQETQYF.

This clonotype came up many times. V is TRBV6-2 or TRBV6-3 and J is TRBJ2-5; D gene ambiguous. The CDR3 extends over 14 amino acids. Germline lookup yields CDR1 MNHEY and CDR2 SVGEGT. The germline V and J ends were trimmed by 3 bases and 1 base, with 9 bases remaining between them. CDR3 nucleotide sequence: TGTGCCAGCAGTTATTCGGGTCTCCAAGAGACCCAGTACTTC. This codes for CASSYSGLQETQYF.

This clonotype was counted ten times or more. The chain uses TRBV4-1 and TRBJ2-7, with 8 positions matching TRBD1. The CDR3 totals 17 residues. The V gene's germline CDR1 is MGHRA and CDR2 YSYEKL. V gave up 2 bases and J gave up 1 base; unmatched junction bases: 10. CDR3 DNA sequence: TGCGCCAGCAGCCAAATTGGCCGGCGGGACAGGTCCTACGAGCAGTACTTC. It is translated as CASSQIGRRDRSYEQYF.

In its sample, this clonotype was seen many times. This rearrangement joins TRBV20-1 to TRBJ2-2; D unclear. The V and J ends lost 0 bases and 5 bases respectively, with 10 bases between them. This CDR3 contains 14 residues. The V gene's germline CDR1 is DFQATT and CDR2 SNEGSKA (reference sequence). This CDR3 is CSARDRWRTGELFF. The CDR3, as DNA: TGCAGTGCTAGAGATCGGTGGAGAACCGGGGAGCTGTTTTTT.

This clonotype was observed many times. This chain uses TRBV25-1 with TRBJ1-1; 8 nucleotides align to TRBD1. There are 14 residues in the CDR3. Germline CDR1 reads MGHDK; CDR2 reads SYGVNS. J gave up 7 bases and V 6 bases, and 10 bases lay outside the gene matches. The CDR3 sequence: CASSHFDRGNEAFF. CDR3 in DNA: TGTGCCAGCAGCCATTTCGACAGGGGTAATGAAGCTTTCTTT.

In this sample, this clonotype turned up many times. The chain is built from TRBV12-3 or TRBV12-4 and TRBJ2-7; D may be TRBD1 or TRBD2 (5 bases each). This CDR3 comprises 15 residues. With 8 bases removed from V and 3 bases from J, the gap between germline ends came to 20 bases. CDR3 nucleotide sequence: TGTGCCAGCTCCTCCCGGGGCCCTAGGGTCTACGAGCAGTACTTC. It is translated as CASSSRGPRVYEQYF.

This clonotype showed up many times. The V and J genes are TRBV14 and TRBJ1-3; TRBD1 aligns across 7 bases. V trimming: 2 bases; J trimming: 1 base; junction bases outside the gene matches: 11. The CDR3 is 18 residues long. Germline V CDR1 and CDR2: SGHDN, FVKESK. The CDR3 DNA is TGTGCCAGCAGCCAATTCCGCGGGACAGAGTCTTCTGGAAACACCATATATTTT. Residues: CASSQFRGTESSGNTIYF.

A note on this clonotype: The conserved final phenylalanine or tryptophan is absent from the CDR3, which likely points to a read error. The chain links TRBV28 to TRBJ2-5; 10 bases map to TRBD2. The CDR3 covers 15 residues. V lost 8 bases, J lost 5 bases, and 11 bases stayed unmatched. Germline CDR1 is MDHEN and CDR2 is SYDVKM. The CDR3 is CASGRSSGSMETQYL. CDR3 nucleotides: TGTGCCAGCGGGAGATCTAGCGGGAGTATGGAGACCCAGTACCTC.

This clonotype was seen ten or more times. The chain recombines TRBV20-1 with TRBJ1-1; tentative D call: TRBD1 (5 bases). CDR1 and CDR2 (germline): DFQATT, SNEGSKA (reference sequence). The V gene lost 3 bases and the J gene lost 0 bases, with 14 bases spanning the gap. The CDR3 runs 15 residues. CDR3 protein: CSASPQVGVNTEAFF. Here the CDR3 DNA reads TGCAGTGCTAGCCCGCAGGTAGGGGTGAACACTGAAGCTTTCTTT.

This clonotype was detected ten times or more. The chain recombines TRBV20-1 with TRBJ2-2; D is perhaps TRBD1 or TRBD2 (5 bases each). Per the germline V gene, CDR1 is DFQATT and CDR2 is SNEGSKA (reference sequence). CDR3 length: 14 residues. The ends were cut back, 4 bases at V and 2 bases at J, with 11 bases in the middle. CDR3: CSAMGETNTGELFF. The DNA of the CDR3 is TGCAGTGCTATGGGGGAAACCAACACCGGGGAGCTGTTTTTT.

On this clonotype itself: Being one base from a much bigger clone, this may be a read error. The chain recombines TRBV6-2 or TRBV6-3 with TRBJ1-5; perhaps TRBD1 as D (5 bases). The CDR3 loop spans 15 amino acids. Per the germline V gene, CDR1 is MNHEY and CDR2 is SVGEGT. The CDR3 region is CAISYPGGSNQPQHF. Here the CDR3 DNA reads TGTGCCATCAGTTACCCCGGGGGAAGCAATCAGCCCCAGCATTTT.

The V call is TRBV14, the J call TRBJ2-2; D is possibly TRBD1 or TRBD2 (5 bases each). V lost 0 bases to trimming and J lost 1 base, with 18 bases between them. Germline V gives CDR1 SGHDN, CDR2 FVKESK. The CDR3 spans 19 residues. The CDR3 reads CASSQEFGASSGNTGELFF. In DNA form, the CDR3 reads TGTGCCAGCAGCCAAGAATTCGGGGCCTCCTCGGGGAACACCGGGGAGCTGTTTTTT.

This clonotype was counted many times. The chain uses TRBV2 and TRBJ1-2; D is unclear. This CDR3 has 13 amino acids. Germline CDR1 and CDR2: SNHLY and FYNNEI. Trimming shortened V by 7 bases and J by 5 bases, and 14 bases separated the two germline ends. The CDR3 DNA reads as TGTGCCAGCATGAGAGGCGACAAGTATGGCTACACCTTC. Its translation: CASMRGDKYGYTF.

This clonotype was seen ten or more times. V is TRBV5-1 and J is TRBJ1-1, with TRBD1 as a possible D gene (5 bases). V was shortened by 0 bases and J by 5 bases, with 11 bases between the two germline ends. The CDR3 sequence is 14 residues long. Germline CDR1 is SGHRS and CDR2 is YFSETQ. The CDR3 spells CASSLGYSGTEAFF. CDR3 in DNA: TGCGCCAGCAGCTTGGGGTACTCAGGGACTGAAGCTTTCTTT.

This clonotype was recorded at least ten times. CDR3 region: CSDTPLLASASSYEQYF. The DNA of the CDR3 is TGCAGTGATACTCCCCTCCTGGCTAGCGCGAGCTCCTACGAGCAGTACTTC. This chain connects TRBV20-1 to TRBJ2-7; the D gene is possibly TRBD2 (6 bases). The germline CDR1 and CDR2 sequences are DFQATT and SNEGSKA (reference sequence). V lost 7 bases and J 0 bases, leaving 25 bases between the germline ends. This CDR3 comprises 17 residues.